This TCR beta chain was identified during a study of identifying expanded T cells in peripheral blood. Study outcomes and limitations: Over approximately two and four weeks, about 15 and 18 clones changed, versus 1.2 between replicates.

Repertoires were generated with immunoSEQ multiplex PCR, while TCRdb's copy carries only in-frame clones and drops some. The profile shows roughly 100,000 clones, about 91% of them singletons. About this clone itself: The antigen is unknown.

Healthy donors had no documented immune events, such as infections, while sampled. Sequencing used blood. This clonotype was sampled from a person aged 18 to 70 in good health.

The CDR3: CASSGRVTTKTQGQFF. CDR3 sequence (DNA): TGTGCCAGCAGTGGACGCGTGACTACGAAGACTCAGGGGCAGTTCTTC. The chain links TRBV6-1 to TRBJ2-1; D possibly uses TRBD1 or TRBD2 (5 bases each). Germline V gene lookup returns CDR1 MNHNS and CDR2 SASEGT. This CDR3 contains 16 residues. Trimming took 4 bases from V and 12 from J, leaving 25 bases between them.